The 5 T cell receptor beta chains in this list originate from one sample, sequenced in a study of blood T cell repertoires in COVID-19. The method was immunoSEQ multiplex PCR; TCRdb's version includes in-frame clones alone and lacks a portion of them. The sample yields roughly 150,000 clones, about 80% seen once. The material sequenced was PBMCs or T cells enriched from blood (not recorded which). Receptors were obtained from a woman aged 65 to 85 in a cohort exposed to, infected with or recovered from COVID-19 (not recorded which).

This clone appeared many times. The gene calls are TRBV5-1 and TRBJ2-3, with a tentative D call TRBD2 (6 bases). The V gene lost 4 bases and the J gene lost 0 bases, with 15 bases spanning the gap. The germline V gene has CDR1 SGHRS and CDR2 YFSETQ. This CDR3 comprises 16 residues. In DNA form, the CDR3 reads TGCGCCAGCAGCCTACCGGGACTGGCAAGCACAGATACGCAGTATTTT. Its protein is CASSLPGLASTDTQYF.

This clone was observed many times. Other DNA sequences from this sample encode an identical CDR3 as well. The chain carries TRBV5-1 and TRBJ2-5, with D possibly being TRBD2 (6 bases). Germline loops: CDR1 SGHRS, CDR2 YFSETQ. The CDR3 has 14 residues. V gave up 0 bases and J gave up 3 bases, with 9 bases separating them. The CDR3 nucleotides read TGCGCCAGCAGCTTGGCCCCTAGCGAAGAGACCCAGTACTTC. This encodes CASSLAPSEETQYF. Using reference TRBV5-1 and TRBJ2-5 for the parts outside the CDR3, the full variable domain is KAGVTQTPRYLIKTRGQQVTLSCSPISGHRSVSWYQQTPGQGLQFLFEYFSETQRNKGNFPGRFSGRQFSNSRSEMNVSTLELGDSALYLCASSLAPSEETQYFGPGTRLLVL.

The J gene is TRBJ2-5, the V gene TRBV10-3, with TRBD1 matching 9 bases. Germline CDR1 is ENHRY and CDR2 is SYGVKD. V lost 6 bases and J lost 5; bases outside the gene matches: 10. The CDR3 length is 15 residues. Written as DNA, the CDR3 is TGTGCCATCAGCCTCCTACAGGGGGCGCAGGAGACCCAGTACTTC. The encoded protein is CAISLLQGAQETQYF.

The chain has TRBV5-1 and TRBJ2-5; TRBD1 aligns across 7 bases. The CDR3 totals 15 residues. J lost 2 bases, V lost 0 bases, and 4 bases had no gene match. Germline V lookup: CDR1 SGHRS, CDR2 YFSETQ. The chain's CDR3 is CASSLAPGQQETQYF. In nucleotides, the CDR3 is TGCGCCAGCAGCTTGGCCCCGGGACAGCAAGAGACCCAGTACTTC.

This chain joins TRBV10-1 and TRBJ2-3, with a possible D match to TRBD2 (6 bases). Germline CDR1 and CDR2: WNHNN and SYGVQD (reference sequence). CDR3 length equals 13 residues. V lost 2 bases and J lost 8, with 11 bases in between. CDR3 region: CASSEATSSTQYF. The CDR3 DNA reads TGCGCCAGCAGTGAGGCCACTAGCTCTACGCAGTATTTT.